The rows below give T cell receptor beta chains drawn from one sample of a study of control samples from healthy donors and cancer patients. The protocol was immunoSEQ multiplex PCR, while the TCRdb copy is restricted to in-frame clones and leaves out a portion. The sample consists of 110,000 to 150,000 clones, around 90% of them appearing once. Specimen: blood. These receptors came from a man aged 25 to 40 in good health. Both conserved end residues are part of each CDR3. Each record gives: clone size, J gene, D gene, V gene, CDR3 DNA, CDR3 protein. D genes are given only for firm matches. Clone size is given for some rows only: seen once, a few or many times, or a class if the clone is expanded.

.,TRBJ1-1,.,TRBV6-2/TRBV6-3,TGTGCCAGCAGTTACGAAAGCGCGGGGTCTGAAGCTTTCTTT,CASSYESAGSEAFF
.,TRBJ1-5,.,TRBV4-2,TGTGCCAGCAGCCAAGAAACTGGGGCAGGGAATCAGCCCCAGCATTTT,CASSQETGAGNQPQHF
.,TRBJ1-6,TRBD1,TRBV27,TGTGCCAGCAGACAGGGGGACTCCTATAATTCACCCCTCCACTTT,CASRQGDSYNSPLHF
.,TRBJ1-1,.,TRBV7-9,TGTGCCAGCAGCTTCGGAACTGAAGCTTTCTTT,CASSFGTEAFF
.,TRBJ1-6,.,TRBV5-6,TGTGCCAGCAGCGGCCCATGGGGGAGTGGGAATTCACCCCTCCACTTT,CASSGPWGSGNSPLHF
.,TRBJ1-1,.,TRBV6-2/TRBV6-3,TGTGCCAGCAGTTATGCGATTGGGAGCATGAACACTGAAGCTTTCTTT,CASSYAIGSMNTEAFF
.,TRBJ1-2,TRBD1,TRBV25-1,TGTGCCAGCAGCTGGACAGGGGTAGGCTATGGCTACACCTTC,CASSWTGVGYGYTF
.,TRBJ1-5,.,TRBV6-6,TGTGCCAGCAGACTAGACAGGATGCCCCAGCATTTT,CASRLDRMPQHF
.,TRBJ2-1,TRBD2,TRBV24-1,TGTGCCACCAGTGACCCGGGACTAGCAAGAAATGAGCAGTTCTTC,CATSDPGLARNEQFF
.,TRBJ1-4,.,TRBV4-1,TGCGCCAGCAGCCAAGATGAGGTGGGGGTTGGGTACCCTAATGAAAAACTGTTTTTT,CASSQDEVGVGYPNEKLFF
few,TRBJ1-2,TRBD1,TRBV6-6,TGTGCCAGCAGTTACTCCGGGACAGACTATGGCTACACCTTC,CASSYSGTDYGYTF
once,TRBJ1-4,TRBD1,TRBV11-2,TGTGCCAGCAGCCCCAACCATGGGACAGGGGATGAAAAACTGTTTTTT,CASSPNHGTGDEKLFF
few,TRBJ1-2,TRBD1,TRBV7-2,TGTGCCAGCAGCTTCAATCAGGGGGACTATGGCTACACCTTC,CASSFNQGDYGYTF